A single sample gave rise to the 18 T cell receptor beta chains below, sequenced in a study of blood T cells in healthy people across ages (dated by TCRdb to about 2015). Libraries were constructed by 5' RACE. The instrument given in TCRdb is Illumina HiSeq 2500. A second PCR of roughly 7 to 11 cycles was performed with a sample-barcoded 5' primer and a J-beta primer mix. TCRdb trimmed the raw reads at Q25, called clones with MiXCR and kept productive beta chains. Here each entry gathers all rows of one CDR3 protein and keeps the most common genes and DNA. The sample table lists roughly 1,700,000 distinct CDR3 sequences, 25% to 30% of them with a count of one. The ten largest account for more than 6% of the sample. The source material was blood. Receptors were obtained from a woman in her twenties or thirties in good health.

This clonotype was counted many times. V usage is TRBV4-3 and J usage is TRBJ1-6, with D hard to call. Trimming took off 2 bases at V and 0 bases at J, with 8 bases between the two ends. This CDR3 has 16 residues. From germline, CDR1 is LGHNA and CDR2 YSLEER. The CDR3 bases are TGCGCCAGCAGCCAATTTCTGAGCTCCTATAATTCACCCCTCCACTTT. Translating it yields CASSQFLSSYNSPLHF.

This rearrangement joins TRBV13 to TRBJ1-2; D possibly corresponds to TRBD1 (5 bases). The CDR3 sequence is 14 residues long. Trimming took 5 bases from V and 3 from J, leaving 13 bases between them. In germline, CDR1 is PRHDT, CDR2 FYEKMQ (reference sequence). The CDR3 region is CASSEGTEDYGYTF. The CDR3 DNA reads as TGTGCCAGCAGCGAGGGGACGGAAGACTATGGCTACACCTTC. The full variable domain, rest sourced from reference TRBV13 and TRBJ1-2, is AAGVIQSPRHLIKEKRETATLKCYPIPRHDTVYWYQQGPGQDPQFLISFYEKMQSDKGSIPDRFSAQQFSDYHSELNMSSLELGDSALYFCASSEGTEDYGYTFGSGTRLTVV.

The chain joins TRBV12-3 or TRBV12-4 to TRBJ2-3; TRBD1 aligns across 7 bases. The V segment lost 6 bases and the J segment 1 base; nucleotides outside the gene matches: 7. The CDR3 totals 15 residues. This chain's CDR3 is CASSPTGAGTDTQYF. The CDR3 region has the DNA TGTGCCAGCAGCCCTACAGGGGCCGGCACAGATACGCAGTATTTT.

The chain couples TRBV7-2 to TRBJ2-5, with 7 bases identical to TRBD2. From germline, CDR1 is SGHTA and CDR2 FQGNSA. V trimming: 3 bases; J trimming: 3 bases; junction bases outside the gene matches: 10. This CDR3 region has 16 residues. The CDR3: CASSFSSGVMEETQYF. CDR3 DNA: TGTGCCAGCAGCTTTTCCAGCGGGGTAATGGAAGAGACCCAGTACTTC.

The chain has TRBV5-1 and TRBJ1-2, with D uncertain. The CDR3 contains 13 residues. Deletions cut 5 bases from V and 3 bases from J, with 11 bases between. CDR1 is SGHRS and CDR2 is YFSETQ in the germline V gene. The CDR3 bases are TGCGCCAGCAGAGAGTCAAAAGACTATGGCTACACCTTC. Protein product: CASRESKDYGYTF.

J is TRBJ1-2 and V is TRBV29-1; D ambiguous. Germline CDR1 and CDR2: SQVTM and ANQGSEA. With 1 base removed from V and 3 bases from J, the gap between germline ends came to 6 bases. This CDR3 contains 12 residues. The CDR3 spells CSVEVADYGYTF. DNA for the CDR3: TGCAGCGTTGAAGTGGCAGACTATGGCTACACCTTC.

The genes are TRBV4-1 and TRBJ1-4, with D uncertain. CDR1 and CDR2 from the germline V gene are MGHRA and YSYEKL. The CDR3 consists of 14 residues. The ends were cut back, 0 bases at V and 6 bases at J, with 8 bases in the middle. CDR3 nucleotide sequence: TGCGCCAGCAGCCAAGAGGCGGGCTATGAAAAACTGTTTTTT. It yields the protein CASSQEAGYEKLFF.

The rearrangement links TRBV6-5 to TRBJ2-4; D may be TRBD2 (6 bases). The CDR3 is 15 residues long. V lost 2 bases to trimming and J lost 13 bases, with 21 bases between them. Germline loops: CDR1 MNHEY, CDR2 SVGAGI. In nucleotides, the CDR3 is TGTGCCAGCAGTTACGGCGGCGGGAAGGTCAATGAGCAGTACTTC. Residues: CASSYGGGKVNEQYF.

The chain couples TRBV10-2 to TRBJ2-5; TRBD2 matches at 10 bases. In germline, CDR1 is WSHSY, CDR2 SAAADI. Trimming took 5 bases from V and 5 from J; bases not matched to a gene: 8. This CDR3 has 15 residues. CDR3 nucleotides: TGCGCCAGCAGTTGGGCTAGCGGGGGCGGTGAGACCCAGTACTTC. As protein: CASSWASGGGETQYF.

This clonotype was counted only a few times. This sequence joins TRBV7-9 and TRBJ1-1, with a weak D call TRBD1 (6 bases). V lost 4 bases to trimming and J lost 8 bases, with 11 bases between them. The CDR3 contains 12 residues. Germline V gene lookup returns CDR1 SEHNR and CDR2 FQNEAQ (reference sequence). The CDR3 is CASSYIGGEAFF. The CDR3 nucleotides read TGTGCCAGCAGCTATATAGGGGGAGAAGCTTTCTTT.

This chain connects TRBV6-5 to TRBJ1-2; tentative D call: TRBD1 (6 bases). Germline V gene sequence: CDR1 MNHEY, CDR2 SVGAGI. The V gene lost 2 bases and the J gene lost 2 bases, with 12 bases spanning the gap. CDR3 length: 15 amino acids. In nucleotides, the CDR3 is TGTGCCAGCAGTTACACAGGGCTGGGGAACTATGGCTACACCTTC. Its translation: CASSYTGLGNYGYTF.

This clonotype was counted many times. CDR3 coding DNA: TGCAGTGCTAGTGAATGGACTAGGGTCGGCTACGAGCAGTACTTC. Protein sequence: CSASEWTRVGYEQYF. J is TRBJ2-7 and V is TRBV20-1, with TRBD2 identical over 7 bases. The length of the CDR3 is 15 residues. The V segment lost 3 bases and the J segment 3 bases; nucleotides outside the gene matches: 11. Germline CDR1 reads DFQATT; CDR2 reads SNEGSKA (reference sequence).

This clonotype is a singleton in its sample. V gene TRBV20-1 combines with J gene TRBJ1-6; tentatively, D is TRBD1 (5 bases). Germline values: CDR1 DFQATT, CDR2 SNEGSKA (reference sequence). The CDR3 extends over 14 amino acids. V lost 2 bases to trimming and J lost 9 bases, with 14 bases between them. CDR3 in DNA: TGCAGTGCTAGACCGGGGGGTGGAATTTCACCCCTCCACTTT. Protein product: CSARPGGGISPLHF.

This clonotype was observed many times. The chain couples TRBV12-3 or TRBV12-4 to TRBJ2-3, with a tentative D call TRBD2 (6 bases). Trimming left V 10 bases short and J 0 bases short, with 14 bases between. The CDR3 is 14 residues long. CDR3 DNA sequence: TGTGCCATCAATAGCGGCTACAGCACAGATACGCAGTATTTT. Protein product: CAINSGYSTDTQYF.

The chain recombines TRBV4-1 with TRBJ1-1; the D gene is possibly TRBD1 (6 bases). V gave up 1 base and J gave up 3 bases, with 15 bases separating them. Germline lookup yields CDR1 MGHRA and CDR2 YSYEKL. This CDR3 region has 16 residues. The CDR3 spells CASSQGPQGLDTEAFF. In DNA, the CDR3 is TGCGCCAGCAGCCAAGGTCCCCAGGGGCTGGACACTGAAGCTTTCTTT.

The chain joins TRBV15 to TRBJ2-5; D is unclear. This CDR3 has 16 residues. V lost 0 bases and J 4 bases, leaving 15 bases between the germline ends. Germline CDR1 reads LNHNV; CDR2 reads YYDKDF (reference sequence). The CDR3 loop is CATSRDDGFSAETQYF. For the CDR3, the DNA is TGTGCCACCAGCAGAGACGATGGGTTTTCAGCAGAGACCCAGTACTTC.

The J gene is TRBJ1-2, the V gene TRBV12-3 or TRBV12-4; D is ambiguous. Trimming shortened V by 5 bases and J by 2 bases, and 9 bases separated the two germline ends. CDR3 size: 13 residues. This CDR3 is CASSAPNNYGYTF. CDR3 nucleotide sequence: TGTGCCAGCAGTGCCCCCAACAACTATGGCTACACCTTC.

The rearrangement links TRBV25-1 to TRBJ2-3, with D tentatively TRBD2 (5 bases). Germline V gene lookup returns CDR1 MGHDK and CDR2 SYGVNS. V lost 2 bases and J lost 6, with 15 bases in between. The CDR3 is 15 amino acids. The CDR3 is CASSEPGPSGDTQYF. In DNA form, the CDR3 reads TGTGCCAGCAGTGAACCCGGCCCCTCGGGGGATACGCAGTATTTT.